This T cell receptor beta chain stems from a study of radiotherapy plus CTLA-4 blockade in lung cancer. Assay: immunoSEQ multiplex PCR; the TCRdb copy retains only in-frame clones and omits some. In the table there are 34,000 or so clones, around 74% of which are singletons. This CDR3 is 15 amino acids long. The ends were cut back, 0 bases at V and 2 bases at J, with 9 bases in the middle. CDR1 is PRHDT, CDR2 FYEKMQ, per germline (reference sequence). This TCR was recovered from a human donor with non-small cell lung cancer that progressed on radiotherapy plus ipilimumab. J is TRBJ2-3 and V is TRBV13, with D perhaps matching TRBD1 (5 bases). The source was peripheral blood, collected from a patient treated with radiotherapy plus ipilimumab. This chain's CDR3 is CASSLGTGPTDTQYF. For the CDR3, the DNA is TGTGCCAGCAGCTTAGGAACAGGACCCACAGATACGCAGTATTTT.